One sample yielded the 9 T cell receptor beta chains listed below, sequenced in a study of blood T cell repertoires in COVID-19. Measured with immunoSEQ multiplex PCR; TCRdb has only the in-frame clones, and not every one. The sample consists of over 250,000 clones, about three quarters of them appearing once. Sequences were obtained from peripheral blood. These receptor sequences come from a woman older than 75 with acute or convalescent COVID-19.

This chain connects TRBV6-6 to TRBJ2-4, with 8 positions matching TRBD1. V shed 6 bases and J 0 bases; nucleotides not matched to a gene: 19. Germline CDR1 and CDR2: MNHNY and SVGAGI (reference sequence). This CDR3 has 20 residues. CDR3 sequence reads: CASSQLDGTGANLAKNIQYF. The CDR3 DNA is TGTGCCAGCAGCCAGCTTGACGGGACAGGAGCCAACCTAGCCAAAAACATTCAGTACTTC.

This sequence joins TRBV5-4 and TRBJ2-1; TRBD2 agrees at 10 bases. This CDR3 has 15 amino acids. With 4 bases clipped from V and 4 bases from J, the junction kept 5 bases outside the gene matches. Germline CDR1 and CDR2: SGHNT and YYREEE (reference sequence). The CDR3 here is CASSTGTSAYNEQFF. Written as DNA, the CDR3 is TGTGCCAGCAGCACCGGGACTAGCGCTTACAATGAGCAGTTCTTC. The full variable domain, rest sourced from reference TRBV5-4 and TRBJ2-1, is ETGVTQSPTHLIKTRGQQVTLRCSSQSGHNTVSWYQQALGQGPQFIFQYYREEENGRGNFPPRFSGLQFPNYSSELNVNALELDDSALYLCASSTGTSAYNEQFFGPGTRLTVL.

The V gene is TRBV29-1, the J gene TRBJ1-1; no clear D gene. The CDR3 has 12 residues. Per the germline V gene, CDR1 is SQVTM and CDR2 is ANQGSEA. V lost 5 bases to trimming and J lost 2 bases, with 9 bases between them. Written as DNA, the CDR3 is TGCAGCGTTACGACGGGAAACACTGAAGCTTTCTTT. This gives the protein CSVTTGNTEAFF.

This clone showed up just once. The CDR3 DNA follows: TGTGCCAGCCTTATTTACAGGGGTAGTACTGAAGCTTTCTTT. Translating it yields CASLIYRGSTEAFF. The gene calls are TRBV28 and TRBJ1-1; 7 bases line up with TRBD1. The trim removed 8 bases at V and 5 bases at J, leaving 11 bases unmatched. The V gene's germline CDR1 is MDHEN and CDR2 SYDVKM. The CDR3 has 14 amino acids.

The rearrangement uses TRBV29-1 and TRBJ1-2, with D tentatively TRBD1 (5 bases). Germline V gene data show CDR1 as SQVTM and CDR2 as ANQGSEA. The V gene lost 3 bases and the J gene lost 7 bases, with 6 bases spanning the gap. The CDR3 contains 10 residues. CDR3 bases: TGCAGCGTTGAGGGGGGTGGCTACACCTTC. It specifies CSVEGGGYTF.

This chain uses TRBV21-1 with TRBJ1-4. TRBV21-1 is tagged as a pseudogene. The CDR3 is 14 amino acids. The CDR3 nucleotides are TGTGCCAGCAGCAACCCCTCAACTAATGAAAAACTGTTTTTT. Protein product: CASSNPSTNEKLFF.

J is TRBJ2-5 and V is TRBV5-6; D is uncertain. The germline V gene has CDR1 SGHDT and CDR2 YYEEEE. V was clipped by 0 bases and J by 7 bases, with 10 bases between them. The CDR3 totals 13 residues. The CDR3 region has the DNA TGTGCCAGCAGCTTGGGGCTAGTGGGGACCCAGTACTTC. This sequence encodes CASSLGLVGTQYF.

The CDR3 DNA sequence: TGTGCCAGTAGTCCCCTTCCTGGGCGGGAGGGCCTGGATACGCAGTATTTT. Protein sequence: CASSPLPGREGLDTQYF. The chain employs TRBV19 and TRBJ2-3, with TRBD2 identical over 9 bases. The junction had 15 bases not matched to a gene; V was cut back by 5 bases and J by 6 bases. The CDR3 has 17 amino acids. The germline V gene has CDR1 LNHDA and CDR2 SQIVND (reference sequence).

V is TRBV5-1 and J is TRBJ1-1; 12 positions match TRBD1. The J segment lost 1 base and the V segment lost 0 bases, leaving 13 bases of the junction unmatched. Per germline, CDR1 SGHRS and CDR2 YFSETQ. The CDR3 totals 20 residues. In DNA, the CDR3 is TGCGCCAGCAGCTTGGTGCCCCCGGGACAGGGGGCTCTTGGGAACACTGAAGCTTTCTTT. Translation: CASSLVPPGQGALGNTEAFF.